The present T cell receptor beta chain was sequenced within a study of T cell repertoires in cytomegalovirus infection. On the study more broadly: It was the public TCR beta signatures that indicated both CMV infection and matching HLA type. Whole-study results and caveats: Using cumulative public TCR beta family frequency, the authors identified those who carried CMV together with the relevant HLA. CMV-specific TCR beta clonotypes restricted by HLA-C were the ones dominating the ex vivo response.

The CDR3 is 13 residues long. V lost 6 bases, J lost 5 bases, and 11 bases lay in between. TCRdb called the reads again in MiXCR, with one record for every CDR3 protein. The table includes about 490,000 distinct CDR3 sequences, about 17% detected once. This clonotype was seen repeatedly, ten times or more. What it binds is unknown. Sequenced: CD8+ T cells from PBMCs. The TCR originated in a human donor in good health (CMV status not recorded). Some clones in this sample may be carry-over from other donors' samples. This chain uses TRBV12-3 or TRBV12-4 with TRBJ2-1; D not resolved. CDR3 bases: TGTGCCAGCAGCCCATTTGGAGACAATGAGCAGTTCTTC. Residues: CASSPFGDNEQFF.